Given below is one T cell receptor (beta chain) in context. The sample belongs to a study of sequential checkpoint blockade in melanoma. Assay: immunoSEQ multiplex PCR; the TCRdb copy retains only in-frame clones and omits some. This sample has fewer than 20,000 clones, with over 60% found just once. Treatment noted: randomized to nivolumab then ipilimumab (arm A) or the reverse (arm B). This TCR derives from a human donor with melanoma. This specimen was tumor tissue (inferred from file names), taken from a patient given nivolumab and ipilimumab in sequence.

The CDR3 loop reads CASSLDPSGSYNEQFF. CDR3 nucleotide sequence: TGTGCCAGCAGCTTAGACCCTAGCGGGAGCTACAATGAGCAGTTCTTC. The chain carries TRBV7-5 and TRBJ2-1; the table's TRBD2 call for D was not verified on the DNA. TRBV7-5 is a documented pseudogene. The CDR3 loop spans 16 amino acids.